Listed here are 23 T cell receptor beta chains from one sample, sequenced in a study of PD-L1 blockade in urothelial cancer. As to time point: pretreatment peripheral blood. The protocol was immunoSEQ multiplex PCR, while the TCRdb copy is restricted to in-frame clones and leaves out a portion. The table records about 63,000 clones, 81% of them present only once. The sequencing here drew on PBMCs, taken around atezolizumab (anti-PD-L1) treatment. The receptors come from a man between 65 and 79 years old with urothelial cancer.

V is TRBV6-5 and J is TRBJ2-7; D possibly corresponds to TRBD1 (5 bases). The CDR3 sequence is 11 residues long. From germline, CDR1 is MNHEY and CDR2 SVGAGI. V gave up 4 bases and J gave up 6 bases, with 7 bases separating them. In nucleotides, the CDR3 is TGTGCCAGCAGTTTAACAGGCGAGCAGTACTTC. The encoded protein is CASSLTGEQYF.

The CDR3 DNA reads as TGTGCCAGCAGCTTAGGACAGCTGGGGTATGGCTACACCTTC. Protein: CASSLGQLGYGYTF. This chain links TRBV7-9 with TRBJ1-2, with D maybe TRBD1 (5 bases). There are 14 residues in the CDR3. Trimming took off 1 base at V and 5 bases at J, with 11 bases between the two ends. In germline, CDR1 is SEHNR, CDR2 FQNEAQ (reference sequence).

V gene TRBV9 combines with J gene TRBJ1-6, with D tentatively TRBD1 (5 bases). CDR3 size: 15 residues. Deletions cut 6 bases from V and 5 bases from J, with 15 bases between. Germline V lookup: CDR1 SGDLS, CDR2 YYNGEE. CDR3 nucleotides: TGTGCCAGCACCGGAGGGACTACCAATAATTCACCCCTCCACTTT. Translation: CASTGGTTNNSPLHF.

The J gene is TRBJ2-3, the V gene TRBV7-9; D remains unclear. V lost 5 bases and J lost 2, with 8 bases in between. CDR1 SEHNR and CDR2 FQNEAQ come from the germline V gene (reference sequence). The CDR3 covers 13 residues. CDR3 protein: CASSNLDTDTQYF. The CDR3, as DNA: TGTGCCAGCAGCAACCTAGACACAGATACGCAGTATTTT.

The chain has TRBV7-9 and TRBJ2-5; TRBD1 agrees at 9 bases. This CDR3 spans 14 amino acids. CDR1 is SEHNR and CDR2 is FQNEAQ in the germline V gene (reference sequence). With 4 bases clipped from V and 5 bases from J, the junction kept 5 bases outside the gene matches. The CDR3 DNA is TGTGCCAGCAGCTCGGGACAGGGTTCGGAGACCCAGTACTTC. Translating gives CASSSGQGSETQYF. The full variable domain, in which reference TRBV7-9 and TRBJ2-5 provide the parts outside the CDR3, is DTGVSQNPRHKITKRGQNVTFRCDPISEHNRLYWYRQTLGQGPEFLTYFQNEAQLEKSRLLSDRFSAERPKGSFSTLEIQRTEQGDSAMYLCASSSGQGSETQYFGPGTRLLVL.

The J gene is TRBJ2-1, the V gene TRBV25-1, with TRBD2 matching over 14 bases. Germline trimming cut 4 bases from V and 7 bases from J; bases unmatched to any gene: 6. Germline V CDR1 and CDR2: MGHDK, SYGVNS. The CDR3 is made up of 16 amino acids. This CDR3 is CASSVAGTSGGNEQFF. As DNA, the CDR3 is TGTGCCAGCAGTGTCGCCGGGACTAGCGGGGGAAATGAGCAGTTCTTC.

This clone was counted a single time. The chain couples TRBV6-1 to TRBJ2-1; tentatively, D is TRBD2 (5 bases). Between the trimmed V and J ends, which lost 7 bases and 5 bases, there was a span of 12 bases. The CDR3 runs to 13 residues. CDR1 MNHNS and CDR2 SASEGT come from the germline V gene. This chain's CDR3 is CASTSSAHNEQFF. The CDR3 DNA reads TGTGCCAGCACGAGTAGCGCGCACAATGAGCAGTTCTTC.

The sample holds one count of this clone. This chain connects TRBV19 to TRBJ1-2; D remains unclear. Germline CDR1 is LNHDA and CDR2 is SQIVND (reference sequence). Trimming pared 3 bases from V and 2 bases from J, leaving 13 bases between. The CDR3 is 15 residues long. This CDR3 is CASSIGENFNYGYTF. CDR3 nucleotide sequence: TGTGCCAGTAGTATTGGGGAGAACTTCAACTATGGCTACACCTTC.

The chain combines TRBV6-6 with TRBJ2-7; D gene ambiguous. Trimming took 6 bases from V and 5 from J, leaving 17 bases between them. The CDR3 runs 14 residues. Germline V gene sequence: CDR1 MNHNY, CDR2 SVGAGI (reference sequence). The CDR3 coding sequence is TGTGCCAGCAGCCAAAGTCCCTCTCGGGACGAGCAGTACTTC. It specifies CASSQSPSRDEQYF.

The chain combines TRBV2 with TRBJ1-2; the match to TRBD1 covers 7 bases. CDR3 length: 13 amino acids. The germline V gene has CDR1 SNHLY and CDR2 FYNNEI. The V segment lost 6 bases and the J segment 6 bases; nucleotides outside the gene matches: 7. CDR3 loop: CASRLTGSDGYTF. Written as DNA, the CDR3 is TGTGCCAGCAGACTGACAGGGTCGGATGGCTACACCTTC.

The rearrangement uses TRBV18 and TRBJ2-3; 8 bases align to TRBD2. Germline-derived CDR1 and CDR2 are KGHSH and LQKENI. The ends lost 6 bases at V and 2 bases at J; junction bases unmatched: 4. The CDR3 consists of 14 residues. Here the CDR3 reads CASSGLGVTDTQYF. The DNA of the CDR3 is TGTGCCAGCTCGGGACTAGGTGTCACAGATACGCAGTATTTT. Using reference TRBV18 and TRBJ2-3 for the parts outside the CDR3, the full variable domain is NAGVMQNPRHLVRRRGQEARLRCSPMKGHSHVYWYRQLPEEGLKFMVYLQKENIIDESGMPKERFSAEFPKEGPSILRIQQVVRGDSAAYFCASSGLGVTDTQYFGPGTRLTVL.

The chain recombines TRBV6-1 with TRBJ1-1, with 9 bases aligning to TRBD1. In germline, CDR1 is MNHNS, CDR2 SASEGT. The CDR3 length is 14 residues. V dropped 5 bases and J dropped 5; count of bases not matched to a gene: 6. CDR3 sequence: CASSKDRGSTEAFF. DNA for the CDR3: TGTGCCAGCAGTAAGGACAGGGGAAGTACTGAAGCTTTCTTT.

This chain links TRBV11-3 with TRBJ2-3; 9 nucleotides align to TRBD1. The CDR3 sequence is 13 residues long. With 6 bases clipped from V and 5 bases from J, the junction kept 3 bases outside the gene matches. Looked up from germline, CDR1 is SGHNT and CDR2 is YENEEA. The DNA of the CDR3 is TGTGCCAGCAGGACAGGGGGAATAGATACGCAGTATTTT. It codes for CASRTGGIDTQYF.

For this clone: The same CDR3 also results from other DNA sequences found in this sample. The V gene is TRBV5-1, the J gene TRBJ2-3; 8 nucleotides line up with TRBD2. The germline V gene encodes CDR1 SGHRS and CDR2 YFSETQ. The CDR3 covers 15 residues. V lost 4 bases and J lost 4; bases outside the gene matches: 8. The CDR3, as DNA: TGCGCCAGCAGCCCGGGGCTAGCGGGTGCAGATACGCAGTATTTT. As protein: CASSPGLAGADTQYF.

This clone was seen a single time. The chain recombines TRBV6-5 with TRBJ1-2; tentatively, D is TRBD1 (6 bases). Germline-derived CDR1 and CDR2 are MNHEY and SVGAGI. Deletions cut 4 bases from V and 4 bases from J, with 16 bases between. The CDR3 runs to 15 residues. CDR3 in amino acids: CASSSTGHSGYGYTF. As DNA, the CDR3 is TGTGCCAGCAGTTCCACAGGGCACTCTGGCTATGGCTACACCTTC.

This clone is a singleton in its sample. The CDR3 reads CASSESGRVNTEAFF. Written as DNA, the CDR3 is TGCGCCAGCAGTGAGTCTGGCAGGGTGAACACTGAAGCTTTCTTT. The V gene is TRBV10-1, the J gene TRBJ1-1, with TRBD1 as a possible D gene (5 bases). The germline gives CDR1 WNHNN, CDR2 SYGVQD (reference sequence). V was cut by 0 bases and J by 0 bases, with 8 bases left in between. The CDR3 runs to 15 residues.

The gene calls are TRBV19 and TRBJ2-5; 9 bases line up with TRBD1. J gave up 4 bases and V 6 bases, and 6 bases lay outside the gene matches. The V gene's germline CDR1 is LNHDA and CDR2 SQIVND (reference sequence). The CDR3 spans 14 residues. The CDR3: CASRGRQGGETQYF. The CDR3 coding sequence is TGTGCCAGTAGGGGCAGACAGGGGGGAGAGACCCAGTACTTC.

This rearrangement joins TRBV7-8 to TRBJ1-5; possible D gene TRBD1, 6 bases. Between the trimmed V and J ends, which lost 1 base and 0 bases, there was a span of 7 bases. Germline CDR1 is SGHVS and CDR2 is FQNEAQ. CDR3 size: 15 residues. The CDR3 reads CASSLGQDSNQPQHF. Here the CDR3 DNA reads TGTGCCAGCAGCTTAGGACAGGATAGCAATCAGCCCCAGCATTTT.

V gene TRBV6-5 combines with J gene TRBJ1-2; TRBD1 matches at 11 bases. CDR3 size: 15 residues. Losses at the gene ends were 0 bases for V and 8 bases for J; bases not matched to a gene: 5. The germline gives CDR1 MNHEY, CDR2 SVGAGI. The CDR3 spells CASSYSSGTGGGYTF. Here the CDR3 DNA reads TGTGCCAGCAGTTACTCGTCGGGGACAGGGGGAGGCTACACCTTC.

This sequence joins TRBV11-3 and TRBJ2-1; D perhaps matches TRBD1 (5 bases). The CDR3 is 15 amino acids. Germline values: CDR1 SGHNT, CDR2 YENEEA. V was cut by 2 bases and J by 0 bases, with 8 bases left in between. CDR3 DNA: TGTGCCAGCAGCTTATTTCAGGGCTCCTACAATGAGCAGTTCTTC. Translated, it gives CASSLFQGSYNEQFF.

This rearrangement joins TRBV29-1 to TRBJ1-1; D possibly corresponds to TRBD1 (6 bases). Between the trimmed V and J ends, which lost 0 bases and 4 bases, there was a span of 9 bases. CDR3 size: 13 residues. Germline CDR1 SQVTM, CDR2 ANQGSEA. In DNA form, the CDR3 reads TGCAGCGTTGAAGAGGGGGCGGGCACTGAAGCTTTCTTT. Amino acids: CSVEEGAGTEAFF.

This chain joins TRBV6-1 and TRBJ1-3, with TRBD1 as a possible D gene (5 bases). Looked up from germline, CDR1 is MNHNS and CDR2 is SASEGT. Trimming took off 6 bases at V and 0 bases at J, with 12 bases between the two ends. CDR3 length equals 15 residues. Here the CDR3 DNA reads TGTGCCAGCAGGTTGACAGTGGACTCTGGAAACACCATATATTTT. Encoded protein: CASRLTVDSGNTIYF.

V is TRBV5-4 and J is TRBJ2-5; a weak D match, TRBD2 (7 bases). CDR3 length equals 16 residues. Trimming took 4 bases from V and 5 from J, leaving 21 bases between them. Germline V gene lookup returns CDR1 SGHNT and CDR2 YYREEE (reference sequence). The CDR3 loop reads CASSPPRGGLGETQYF. The CDR3 nucleotides are TGTGCCAGCAGCCCGCCGAGGGGGGGATTAGGGGAGACCCAGTACTTC.